This T cell receptor (beta chain) was sequenced for a study of blood T cell repertoires in COVID-19. Whole-study context: Collection of acute and convalescent COVID-19 samples took place in the United States, Italy and Spain. From T cells, B-cell-depleted T cells, or PBMCs came the material, which was cDNA or gDNA.

Authors' data handling: The assay estimated nucleated cells by amplifying reference gene primers. Here immunoSEQ multiplex PCR was the method, and the copy in TCRdb shows in-frame clones only, minus some. V, J and clone size derive from that table, while D and trimming were established from the DNA sequence. The sample shows about 200,000 clones, over 80% of them seen only once. Germline V gene sequence: CDR1 SNHLY, CDR2 FYNNEI. V lost 6 bases and J 0 bases, leaving 14 bases between the germline ends. The CDR3 runs 15 residues. The source of this sequence is a man between 60 and 75 years old with COVID-19, enrolled during active disease. Material: peripheral blood. The J gene is TRBJ1-1, the V gene TRBV2, with D maybe TRBD1 (6 bases). CDR3 in amino acids: CASRYSDSLNTEAFF. The CDR3 nucleotides read TGTGCCAGCAGATATTCGGACAGCCTGAACACTGAAGCTTTCTTT.